These T cell receptor beta chains were read from a single sample in a study of cytomegalovirus exposure and HLA in healthy donors. The method was immunoSEQ multiplex PCR; TCRdb's version includes in-frame clones alone and lacks a portion of them. The profile shows roughly 170,000 clones, 80% of them singletons. Sample: PBMCs. The receptors stem from a man between 25 and 39 years old in good health and CMV-seronegative. CDR3s include the opening cysteine and the closing phenylalanine or tryptophan. A D gene is named only where the DNA matches it firmly. Clone size is not always given. Where it is, it says once, few, many or a class for expanded clones.

>-|TRBV7-9|TRBD1|TRBJ2-7
TGTGCCAGCAGCATACGGACAGGGGAATACGAGCAGTACTTC
CASSIRTGEYEQYF
>-|TRBV12-2|-|TRBJ2-1
TGTGCAAGTCGCCCGAAGGACTACCCCGTGGTGGATGAGCAGTTCTTC
CASRPKDYPVVDEQFF
>-|TRBV13|TRBD1|TRBJ2-4
TGTGCCAGCAGCCCGACAGGGACATTGGGCATTCAGTACTTC
CASSPTGTLGIQYF
>once|TRBV9|TRBD1|TRBJ2-1
TGTGCCAGCAGCGTAGCTGACAGGGGGCGATATGAGCAGTTCTTC
CASSVADRGRYEQFF
>-|TRBV29-1|-|TRBJ1-2
TGCAGCGTTGATGGTCGGCAGGAGCTAACGGGAAGGAACTATGGCTACACCTTC
CSVDGRQELTGRNYGYTF
>-|TRBV7-8|-|TRBJ1-4
TGTGCCAGCAGCCCCCTGGGAGGGGAGGAAAAACTGTTTTTT
CASSPLGGEEKLFF
>-|TRBV6-5|TRBD2|TRBJ2-7
TGTGCCAGCACCGGGGTCGGGGGGGCCTACGAGCAGTACTTC
CASTGVGGAYEQYF
>-|TRBV27|-|TRBJ2-2
TGTGCCAGCAGCCCAGGGGGGTCCGGGGAGCTGTTTTTT
CASSPGGSGELFF
>-|TRBV5-4|-|TRBJ1-4
TGTGCCAGCAGCTTGGGGACTTACCCTGCAACTAATGAAAAACTGTTTTTT
CASSLGTYPATNEKLFF
>-|TRBV11-1|TRBD2|TRBJ2-2
TGTGCCAGCAGTTATAGCGGGAGAGCGACCGGGGAGCTGTTTTTT
CASSYSGRATGELFF
>-|TRBV4-1|-|TRBJ2-5
TGCGCCAGCAGCCCTGAAGATCGGGGGGCCCTACAAGAGACCCAGTACTTC
CASSPEDRGALQETQYF
>-|TRBV7-9|TRBD1|TRBJ2-3
TGTGCCAGCAGCTTATCAATGGGGACAGGGGGAACTACGCAGTATTTT
CASSLSMGTGGTTQYF
>-|TRBV18|-|TRBJ2-4
TGTGCCAGCTCACTGATCTTACAGGGAAAGGGAAACATTCAGTACTTC
CASSLILQGKGNIQYF
>-|TRBV19|TRBD2|TRBJ2-1
TGTGCCAGTAGTTCAGAGGGGACTAGCGGGAAGGATGAGCAGTTCTTC
CASSSEGTSGKDEQFF
>-|TRBV4-2|TRBD1|TRBJ2-5
TGTGCCAGCAGCCCCCTAACCGCCGGGACAGGGGTGCAAGAGACCCAGTACTTC
CASSPLTAGTGVQETQYF
>-|TRBV28|TRBD1|TRBJ2-2
TGTGCCAGCCGGACAGGGGTGCCCGGGGAGCTGTTTTTT
CASRTGVPGELFF
>-|TRBV19|-|TRBJ2-2
TGTGCCAGTAGGCCAGGGGCCTTGGTGACCGGGGAGCTGTTTTTT
CASRPGALVTGELFF
>-|TRBV19|TRBD1|TRBJ2-7
TGTGCCAGCATGGGACAGGGGAACTACGAGCAGTACTTC
CASMGQGNYEQYF
>-|TRBV5-1|TRBD1|TRBJ1-5
TGCGCCAGCAGCTTGGACAGGGGAGGTCAGCCCCAGCATTTT
CASSLDRGGQPQHF
>-|TRBV28|TRBD2|TRBJ2-7
TGTGCCAGCCGCCCTGGGGGAGTAGCGGGGGTCTACGAGCAGTACTTC
CASRPGGVAGVYEQYF
>once|TRBV7-2|TRBD1|TRBJ2-7
TGTGCCAGCACTCCTCTGAGGGGACAGGGATACGAGCAGTACTTC
CASTPLRGQGYEQYF
>-|TRBV29-1|-|TRBJ2-7
TGCAGCGTTGTGCGTGGTCTAGCCGGGCTCTACGAGCAGTACTTC
CSVVRGLAGLYEQYF
>-|TRBV30|TRBD2|TRBJ2-3
TGTGCCTGGGTCCGGCGGGGGGGCTGGACAGATACGCAGTATTTT
CAWVRRGGWTDTQYF
>-|TRBV7-8|TRBD2|TRBJ2-1
TGTGCCAGCAGCTTAGGACTAGCGGGAGGGGGGCATGAGCAGTTCTTC
CASSLGLAGGGHEQFF
>few|TRBV7-9|TRBD2|TRBJ2-7
TGTGCCAGCAGCTGGGCTAGCGGGAACCCCTACGAGCAGTACTTC
CASSWASGNPYEQYF
>-|TRBV5-1|-|TRBJ2-5
TGCGCCAGCAGCTTGAACTTGCAAGAGACCCAGTACTTC
CASSLNLQETQYF
>-|TRBV7-6|TRBD1|TRBJ2-7
TGTGCCAGCAGCTTAGAGGGGACAGGGAGTACCTACGAGCAGTACTTC
CASSLEGTGSTYEQYF
>once|TRBV9|TRBD1|TRBJ2-3
TGTGCCAGCACACTCCAGGGGGTCAGCACAGATACGCAGTATTTT
CASTLQGVSTDTQYF
>few|TRBV28|TRBD1|TRBJ1-2
TGTGCCAGCAGTTTGGGGCAGGGGGTCGGGGGCTACACCTTC
CASSLGQGVGGYTF
>-|TRBV6-1|-|TRBJ1-1
TGTGCCAGCAGTGAAGCTAGTCATGCAGCTTTCTTT
CASSEASHAAFF
>-|TRBV7-9|TRBD2|TRBJ2-1
TGTGCCAGCAGCTTAGTTCTAGCGGGGGGGCGGGGCAATGAGCAGTTCTTC
CASSLVLAGGRGNEQFF
>-|TRBV5-6|-|TRBJ2-7
TGTGCCAGCAGCTCTCCATTTGTGGACAAGAGCCCCTACGAGCAGTACTTC
CASSSPFVDKSPYEQYF
>-|TRBV27|-|TRBJ2-7
TGTGCCAGCAGACCCCGGCCCAAGACCAAGACTTCCTACGGAGAGTACTTC
CASRPRPKTKTSYGEYF
>-|TRBV6-1|-|TRBJ2-3
TGTGCCAGCAGTGAACCTGGAGTAGTAGCTGATACGCAGTATTTT
CASSEPGVVADTQYF
>-|TRBV4-1|-|TRBJ1-3
TGCGCCAGCAGCCCACAGGAGTTAAGTCCCAGAAACACCATATATTTT
CASSPQELSPRNTIYF
>-|TRBV7-2|-|TRBJ1-1
TGTGCCAGCAGCTTAGCGAGCACTGAAGCTTTCTTT
CASSLASTEAFF
>few|TRBV19|-|TRBJ2-2
TGTGCCAGTAGTACACAAGCCGGGAAGAACACCGGGGAGCTGTTTTTT
CASSTQAGKNTGELFF
>few|TRBV5-1|TRBD2|TRBJ2-2
TGCGCCAGCAGCTTAGAGCGGGGGGACACCGGGGAGCTGTTTTTT
CASSLERGDTGELFF
>-|TRBV28|-|TRBJ1-5
TGTGCCAGCAGTCACGCCCCGGGACAAGGTCAGCCCCAGCATTTT
CASSHAPGQGQPQHF
>-|TRBV28|TRBD2|TRBJ2-5
TGTGCCAGCATCTCGGGGGGGCTTGAAGAGACCCAGTACTTC
CASISGGLEETQYF
>-|TRBV6-5|-|TRBJ2-1
TGTGCCAGCAGGGAACAGGGATGGGATGAGCAGTTCTTC
CASREQGWDEQFF
>few|TRBV19|TRBD1|TRBJ2-5
TGTGCCAGTACCTCGACAGGGTTAAAAGAGACCCAGTACTTC
CASTSTGLKETQYF
>-|TRBV10-3|-|TRBJ2-3
TGTGCCATCAAGGAGGGAGTAAGGGCAGATACGCAGTATTTT
CAIKEGVRADTQYF
>-|TRBV25-1|TRBD2|TRBJ2-3
TGTGCCAGCAGTGAATGGTTAGCGGGATCAACAGATACGCAGTATTTT
CASSEWLAGSTDTQYF
>-|TRBV4-1|-|TRBJ1-2
TGCGCCAGCAGCCAAGATCTAACCCAGGGCGGCTACACCTTC
CASSQDLTQGGYTF
>-|TRBV10-3|TRBD2|TRBJ2-1
TGTGCCATCAGAACTAGCGGGGGGCCCTCCTACAATGAGCAGTTCTTC
CAIRTSGGPSYNEQFF
>-|TRBV18|TRBD1|TRBJ1-1
TGTGCCAGCTCACCAACGGGACAGAGAAAAATGAACACTGAAGCTTTCTTT
CASSPTGQRKMNTEAFF
>-|TRBV28|-|TRBJ2-1
TGTGCCAGCAGTTTCCCTGGCGGTGCCTCCTACAATGAGCAGTTCTTC
CASSFPGGASYNEQFF
>-|TRBV7-9|TRBD2|TRBJ2-7
TGTGCCAGCAGCAAGACTAGCGGGAGGGCTGGCGAGCAGTACTTC
CASSKTSGRAGEQYF
>-|TRBV6-6|-|TRBJ2-7
TGTGCCAGCAGCGACGTGGGTTTTGGGGGCTACGAGCAGTACTTC
CASSDVGFGGYEQYF
>-|TRBV18|-|TRBJ2-7
TGTGCCAGCTCACCCCAGGGTGCCTACGAGCAGTACTTC
CASSPQGAYEQYF
>-|TRBV2|-|TRBJ2-5
TGTGCCAGCAGAAGAGGACAGACCCAAGAGACCCAGTACTTC
CASRRGQTQETQYF
>-|TRBV4-3|TRBD2|TRBJ2-7
TGCGCCAGCAGCCAAGGGACTAGCGGCTGGGAGTCCTACGAGCAGTACTTC
CASSQGTSGWESYEQYF
>-|TRBV5-1|-|TRBJ2-6
TGCGCCAGCAGCTTCCAGATCTCTGGGGCCAACGTCCTGACTTTC
CASSFQISGANVLTF
>-|TRBV7-9|TRBD1|TRBJ1-4
TGTGCCAGCAGGTCAGGGACAGCAACTAATGAAAAACTGTTTTTT
CASRSGTATNEKLFF
>-|TRBV19|TRBD1|TRBJ1-5
TGTGCCAGTAGTTACCAGACAGGGGGCCTTCAGCCCCAGCATTTT
CASSYQTGGLQPQHF
>-|TRBV7-9|-|TRBJ1-1
TGTGCCAGCAGCTTAGTTGCAGGGGCAATGAACACTGAAGCTTTCTTT
CASSLVAGAMNTEAFF